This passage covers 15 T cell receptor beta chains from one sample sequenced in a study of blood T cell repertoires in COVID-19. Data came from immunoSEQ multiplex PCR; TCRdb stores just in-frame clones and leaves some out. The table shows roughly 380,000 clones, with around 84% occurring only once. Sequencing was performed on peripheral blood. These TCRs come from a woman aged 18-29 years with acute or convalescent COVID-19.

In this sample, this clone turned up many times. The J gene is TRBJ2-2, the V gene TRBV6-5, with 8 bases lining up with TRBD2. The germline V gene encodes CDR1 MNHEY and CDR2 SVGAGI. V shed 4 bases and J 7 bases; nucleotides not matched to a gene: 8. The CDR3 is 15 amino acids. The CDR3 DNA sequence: TGTGCCAGCAGTTCCAACGGGGGGGCTGTCGGGGAGCTGTTTTTT. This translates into CASSSNGGAVGELFF.

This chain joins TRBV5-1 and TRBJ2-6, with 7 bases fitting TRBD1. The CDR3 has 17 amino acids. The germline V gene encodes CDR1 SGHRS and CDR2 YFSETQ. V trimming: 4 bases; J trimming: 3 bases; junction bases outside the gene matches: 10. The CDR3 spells CASSLDGTVYGANVLTF. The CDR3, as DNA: TGCGCCAGCAGCCTGGACGGGACAGTATATGGGGCCAACGTCCTGACTTTC.

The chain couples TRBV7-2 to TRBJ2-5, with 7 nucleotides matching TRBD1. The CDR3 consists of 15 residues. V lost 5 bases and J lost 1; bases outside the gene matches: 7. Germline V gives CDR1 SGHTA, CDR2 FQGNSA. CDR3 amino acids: CASSPGTEVQETQYF. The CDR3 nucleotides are TGTGCCAGCAGCCCCGGGACAGAGGTCCAAGAGACCCAGTACTTC.

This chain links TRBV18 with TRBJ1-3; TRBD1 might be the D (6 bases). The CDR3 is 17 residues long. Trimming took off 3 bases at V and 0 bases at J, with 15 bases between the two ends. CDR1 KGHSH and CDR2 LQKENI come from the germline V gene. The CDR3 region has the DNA TGTGCCAGCTCACCGCCAGACAGGCTCCTCTCTGGAAACACCATATATTTT. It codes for CASSPPDRLLSGNTIYF.

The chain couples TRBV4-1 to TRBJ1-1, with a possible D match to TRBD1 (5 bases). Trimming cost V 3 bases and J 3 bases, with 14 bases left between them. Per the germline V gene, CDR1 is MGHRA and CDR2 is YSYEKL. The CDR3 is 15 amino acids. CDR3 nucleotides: TGCGCCAGCAGCCACTTAAGGACACCCGACACTGAAGCTTTCTTT. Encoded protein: CASSHLRTPDTEAFF.

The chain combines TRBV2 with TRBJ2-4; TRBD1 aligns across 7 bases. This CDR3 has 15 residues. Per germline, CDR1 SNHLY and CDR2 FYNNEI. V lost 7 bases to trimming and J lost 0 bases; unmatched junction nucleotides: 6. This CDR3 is CASTSGGLAKNIQYF. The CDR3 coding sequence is TGTGCCAGCACCTCAGGGGGATTAGCCAAAAACATTCAGTACTTC.

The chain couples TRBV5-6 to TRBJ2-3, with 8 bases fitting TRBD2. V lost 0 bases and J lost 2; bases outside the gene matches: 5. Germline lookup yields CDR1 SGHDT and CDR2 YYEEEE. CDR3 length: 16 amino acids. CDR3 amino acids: CASSLVAGGLTDTQYF. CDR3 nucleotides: TGTGCCAGCAGCTTGGTGGCGGGGGGCCTCACAGATACGCAGTATTTT.

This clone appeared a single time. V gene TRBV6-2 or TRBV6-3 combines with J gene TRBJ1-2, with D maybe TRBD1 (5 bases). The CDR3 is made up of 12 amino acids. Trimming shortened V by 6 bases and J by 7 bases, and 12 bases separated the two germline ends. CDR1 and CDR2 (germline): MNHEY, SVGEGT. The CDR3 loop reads CASSLRGGGYTF. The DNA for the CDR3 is TGTGCCAGCAGCCTCCGGGGGGGTGGCTACACCTTC.

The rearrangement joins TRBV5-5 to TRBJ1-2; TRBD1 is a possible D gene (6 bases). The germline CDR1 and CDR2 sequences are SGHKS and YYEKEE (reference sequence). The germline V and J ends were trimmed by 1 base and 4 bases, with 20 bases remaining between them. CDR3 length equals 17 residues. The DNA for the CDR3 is TGTGCCAGCAGCTTGCGATTAGGGCAGGGGTGGGTCTATGGCTACACCTTC. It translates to CASSLRLGQGWVYGYTF.

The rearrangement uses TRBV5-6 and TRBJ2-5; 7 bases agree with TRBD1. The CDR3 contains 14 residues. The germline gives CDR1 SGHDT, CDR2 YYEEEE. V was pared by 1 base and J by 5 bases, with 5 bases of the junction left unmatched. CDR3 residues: CASSLRGPGETQYF. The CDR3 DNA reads TGTGCCAGCAGCTTGAGGGGGCCAGGGGAGACCCAGTACTTC.

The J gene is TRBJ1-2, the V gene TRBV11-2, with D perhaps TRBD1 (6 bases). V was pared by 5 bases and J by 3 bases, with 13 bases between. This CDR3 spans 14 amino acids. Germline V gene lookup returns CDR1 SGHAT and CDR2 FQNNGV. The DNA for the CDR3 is TGTGCCAGCAGCCCACTGGCAGGGGACTATGGCTACACCTTC. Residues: CASSPLAGDYGYTF. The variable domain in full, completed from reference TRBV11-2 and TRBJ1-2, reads EAGVAQSPRYKIIEKRQSVAFWCNPISGHATLYWYQQILGQGPKLLIQFQNNGVVDDSQLPKDRFSAERLKGVDSTLKIQPAKLEDSAVYLCASSPLAGDYGYTFGSGTRLTVV.

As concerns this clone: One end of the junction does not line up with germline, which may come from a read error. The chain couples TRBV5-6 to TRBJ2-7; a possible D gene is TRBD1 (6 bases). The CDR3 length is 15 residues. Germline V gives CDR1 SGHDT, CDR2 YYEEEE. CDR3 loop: CASRLGSQGLYEQYF. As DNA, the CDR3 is TGTGCCAGCAGATTGGGGTCACAGGGCCTCTACGAGCAGTACTTC.

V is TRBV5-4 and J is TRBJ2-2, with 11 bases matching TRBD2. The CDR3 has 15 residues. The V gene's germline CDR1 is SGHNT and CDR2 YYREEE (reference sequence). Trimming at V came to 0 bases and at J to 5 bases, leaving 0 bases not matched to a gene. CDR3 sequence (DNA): TGTGCCAGCAGCTTGGGACTAGCGGGAACCGGGGAGCTGTTTTTT. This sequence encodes CASSLGLAGTGELFF.

The CDR3 coding sequence is TGCGCCAGCAGCTCGGGGACAGGTTTAACTAATGAAAAACTGTTTTTT. It is translated as CASSSGTGLTNEKLFF. The V and J genes are TRBV5-1 and TRBJ1-4; 8 nucleotides match TRBD1. V was pared by 3 bases and J by 1 base, with 5 bases of the junction left unmatched. Germline V gene data show CDR1 as SGHRS and CDR2 as YFSETQ. The CDR3 runs to 16 residues.

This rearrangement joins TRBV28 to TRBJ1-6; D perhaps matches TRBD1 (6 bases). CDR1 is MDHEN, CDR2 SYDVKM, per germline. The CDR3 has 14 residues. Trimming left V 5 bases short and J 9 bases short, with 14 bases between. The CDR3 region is CASSGRARGSPLHF. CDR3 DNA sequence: TGTGCCAGCAGTGGCAGGGCCAGGGGTTCACCCCTCCACTTT.